Each of the 17 T cell receptor beta chains below was sequenced from the same sample in a study of neurological immune-mediated disorders (dated by TCRdb to the late 2010s). The library was produced with 5' RACE. Sequencing took place on an Illumina HiSeq 2500. Using fastp at Q25 and MiXCR, TCRdb reprocessed the public reads and kept productive beta chains. Entries that share a CDR3 protein sequence are merged under the most common genes and DNA. Across this sample there are 27,000 or so distinct CDR3 sequences, with about 21% seen only once. The top ten clones comprise approximately 16% of the sample. The specimen was PBMCs. The receptors were sampled from an older woman in good health.

This clonotype was observed at least ten times. The rearrangement links TRBV27 to TRBJ2-7; D gene unclear. Per germline, CDR1 MNHEY and CDR2 SMNVEV (reference sequence). Trimming took 4 bases from V and 3 from J, leaving 10 bases between them. The CDR3 has 13 amino acids. In DNA, the CDR3 is TGTGCCAGCAGTTCTGTGAGAGGCTACGAGCAGTACTTC. It codes for CASSSVRGYEQYF.

This clonotype has ten or more counts. J is TRBJ2-5 and V is TRBV2; D possibly corresponds to TRBD1 (5 bases). The CDR3 extends over 15 amino acids. Trimming took 0 bases from V and 10 from J, leaving 18 bases between them. Germline V gene data show CDR1 as SNHLY and CDR2 as FYNNEI. The CDR3 protein is CASSEALYDSDIQYF. CDR3 DNA sequence: TGTGCCAGCAGTGAAGCGCTTTATGACAGTGATATCCAGTACTTC.

This clonotype was found many times. V usage is TRBV5-1 and J usage is TRBJ2-7; D tentatively fits TRBD1 or TRBD2 (5 bases each). The germline gives CDR1 SGHRS, CDR2 YFSETQ. Deletions cut 4 bases from V and 7 bases from J, with 12 bases between. The CDR3 totals 12 residues. Here the CDR3 reads CASSGTRVEQYF. In DNA, the CDR3 is TGCGCCAGCAGCGGGACGAGGGTTGAGCAGTACTTC.

This clonotype was observed once. The rearrangement joins TRBV5-1 to TRBJ2-5; possibly TRBD2 for D (5 bases). Per germline, CDR1 SGHRS and CDR2 YFSETQ. The V and J ends lost 6 bases and 1 base respectively, with 13 bases between them. This CDR3 is built from 14 residues. The CDR3 loop is CASTAGSIQETQYF. CDR3 nucleotide sequence: TGCGCCAGCACTGCGGGTTCAATCCAAGAGACCCAGTACTTC.

This clonotype was picked up many times. V is TRBV7-2 and J is TRBJ2-3, with D perhaps matching TRBD2 (5 bases). The V end lost 7 bases, the J end lost 1 base, and 9 bases lay between the germline ends. Germline CDR1 and CDR2: SGHTA and FQGNSA. The CDR3 contains 13 residues. Here the CDR3 DNA reads TGTGCCAGCACCGAAGCGGGCACAGATACGCAGTATTTT. Its translation: CASTEAGTDTQYF. Full variable domain (outside the CDR3, taken from reference TRBV7-2 and TRBJ2-3): GAGVSQSPSNKVTEKGKDVELRCDPISGHTALYWYRQSLGQGLEFLIYFQGNSAPDKSGLPSDRFSAERTGGSVSTLTIQRTQQEDSAVYLCASTEAGTDTQYFGPGTRLTVL.

In its sample, this clonotype was seen many times. The chain couples TRBV3-1 to TRBJ2-5; 10 nucleotides line up with TRBD2. Germline CDR1 and CDR2: LGHDT and YNNKEL (reference sequence). V lost 4 bases and J lost 0; bases outside the gene matches: 11. CDR3 length: 18 residues. CDR3 bases: TGTGCCAGCAGCCCCGGGATAGCGGGGGGAAAGTACCAAGAGACCCAGTACTTC. Protein: CASSPGIAGGKYQETQYF.

At least ten counts were recorded for this clonotype. In nucleotides, the CDR3 is TGCGCCAGCAGCCATAGGGACAGGGTGTACACTGAAGCTTTCTTT. As protein: CASSHRDRVYTEAFF. This chain joins TRBV4-1 and TRBJ1-1, with TRBD1 identical over 9 bases. This CDR3 is built from 15 residues. V dropped 3 bases and J dropped 3; count of bases not matched to a gene: 5. CDR1 is MGHRA and CDR2 is YSYEKL in the germline V gene.

This clonotype has a count of ten or more. V and J are TRBV6-2 or TRBV6-3 and TRBJ2-2; TRBD2 matches 9 bases. The junction had 5 bases not matched to a gene; V was cut back by 4 bases and J by 2 bases. Germline V gene lookup returns CDR1 MNHEY and CDR2 SVGEGT. CDR3 size: 16 residues. The CDR3 is CASSSRGGANTGELFF. DNA for the CDR3: TGTGCCAGCAGTTCTCGCGGGGGGGCAAACACCGGGGAGCTGTTTTTT.

This clonotype has at least ten counts. The V call is TRBV20-1, the J call TRBJ1-6; possible D gene TRBD1, 6 bases. There are 15 residues in the CDR3. Looked up from germline, CDR1 is DFQATT and CDR2 is SNEGSKA (reference sequence). Trimming removed 6 bases at V and 5 bases at J, with 17 bases between. CDR3 nucleotide sequence: TGCAGTGCCACAAGTGGACAGCTTCATAATTCACCCCTCCACTTT. It translates to CSATSGQLHNSPLHF.

This clonotype has at least ten counts. This chain connects TRBV28 to TRBJ2-7; 8 bases match TRBD2. This CDR3 region has 14 residues. Trimming took 3 bases from V and 6 from J; bases not matched to a gene: 7. Germline CDR1 and CDR2: MDHEN and SYDVKM. Here the CDR3 DNA reads TGTGCCAGCAGTTTCAAGCGGGGGAGGCTCGAGCAGTACTTC. It codes for CASSFKRGRLEQYF.

This clonotype was seen many times. The chain carries TRBV7-2 and TRBJ1-2; possible D gene TRBD1, 5 bases. Trimming shortened V by 0 bases and J by 5 bases, and 10 bases separated the two germline ends. The CDR3 runs to 14 residues. The V gene's germline CDR1 is SGHTA and CDR2 FQGNSA. CDR3 loop: CASSLAGTEYGYTF. The CDR3 region has the DNA TGTGCCAGCAGCTTAGCCGGGACCGAGTATGGCTACACCTTC.

This clonotype was counted at least ten times. V is TRBV5-8 and J is TRBJ1-5; D gene ambiguous. Germline CDR1 and CDR2: SGHTS and YDEGEE. The V end lost 2 bases, the J end lost 3 bases, and 9 bases lay between the germline ends. The CDR3 has 14 amino acids. The CDR3 loop reads CASSLGQINQPQHF. The CDR3 DNA reads TGTGCCAGCAGCTTAGGGCAGATCAATCAGCCCCAGCATTTT.

This clonotype was observed at least ten times. The V and J genes are TRBV11-2 and TRBJ2-3, with a tentative D call TRBD1 (5 bases). V was pared by 4 bases and J by 3 bases, with 5 bases between. The length of the CDR3 is 12 residues. Germline lookup yields CDR1 SGHAT and CDR2 FQNNGV. The CDR3 loop is CASSSGTDTQYF. CDR3 nucleotides: TGTGCCAGCAGCTCAGGGACAGATACGCAGTATTTT. The full variable domain, its missing parts supplied by reference TRBV11-2 and TRBJ2-3, is EAGVAQSPRYKIIEKRQSVAFWCNPISGHATLYWYQQILGQGPKLLIQFQNNGVVDDSQLPKDRFSAERLKGVDSTLKIQPAKLEDSAVYLCASSSGTDTQYFGPGTRLTVL.

This clonotype appeared many times. The chain joins TRBV9 to TRBJ2-2; 8 bases line up with TRBD1. V dropped 4 bases and J dropped 6; count of bases not matched to a gene: 5. The CDR3 totals 14 residues. The V gene's germline CDR1 is SGDLS and CDR2 YYNGEE. For the CDR3, the DNA is TGTGCCAGCAGCCAGGACAGGGTGGCCGGGGAGCTGTTTTTT. Translated, it gives CASSQDRVAGELFF.

This clonotype has a count of ten or more. The rearrangement uses TRBV11-2 and TRBJ2-7, with a possible D match to TRBD1 (6 bases). This CDR3 region has 13 residues. Germline V gene sequence: CDR1 SGHAT, CDR2 FQNNGV. Between the trimmed V and J ends, which lost 1 base and 6 bases, there was a span of 10 bases. CDR3 nucleotides: TGTGCCAGCAGCTTAGGACAGGCTCTCGAGCAGTACTTC. Amino acid sequence: CASSLGQALEQYF.

This clonotype was detected ten times or more. The gene calls are TRBV20-1 and TRBJ1-4, with TRBD1 as a possible D gene (6 bases). The CDR3 spans 14 residues. Deletions cut 4 bases from V and 13 bases from J, with 22 bases between. Germline lookup yields CDR1 DFQATT and CDR2 SNEGSKA (reference sequence). CDR3 sequence: CSATEGGSEGRLFF. CDR3 nucleotide sequence: TGCAGTGCTACCGAGGGGGGATCAGAGGGGAGACTGTTTTTT.

The table lists this clonotype with many counts. The rearrangement links TRBV20-1 to TRBJ2-1; the match to TRBD2 covers 8 bases. J gave up 2 bases and V 3 bases, and 9 bases lay outside the gene matches. Germline V lookup: CDR1 DFQATT, CDR2 SNEGSKA (reference sequence). CDR3 length: 16 residues. The CDR3 spells CSASLPQRGPYNEQFF. CDR3 coding DNA: TGCAGTGCTAGTTTACCTCAGCGGGGGCCCTACAATGAGCAGTTCTTC.